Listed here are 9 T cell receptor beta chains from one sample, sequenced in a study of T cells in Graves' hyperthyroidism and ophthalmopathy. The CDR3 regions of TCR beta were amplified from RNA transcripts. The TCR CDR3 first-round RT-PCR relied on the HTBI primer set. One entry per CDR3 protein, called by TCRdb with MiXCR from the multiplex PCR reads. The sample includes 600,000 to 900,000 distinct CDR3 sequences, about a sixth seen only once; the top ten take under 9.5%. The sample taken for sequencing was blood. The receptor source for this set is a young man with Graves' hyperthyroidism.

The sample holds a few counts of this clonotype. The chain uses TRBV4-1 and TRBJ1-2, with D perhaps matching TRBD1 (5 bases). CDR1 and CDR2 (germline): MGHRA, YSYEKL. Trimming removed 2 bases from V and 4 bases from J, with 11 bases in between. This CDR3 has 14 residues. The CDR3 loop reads CASSQQSGLYGYTF. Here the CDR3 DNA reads TGCGCCAGCAGCCAACAGTCAGGGCTCTATGGCTACACCTTC.

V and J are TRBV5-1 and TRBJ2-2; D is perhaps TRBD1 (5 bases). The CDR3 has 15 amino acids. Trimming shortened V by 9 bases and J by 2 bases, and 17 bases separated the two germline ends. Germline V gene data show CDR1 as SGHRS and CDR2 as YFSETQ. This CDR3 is CATTHWQGNTGELFF. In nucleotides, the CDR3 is TGCGCCACCACCCATTGGCAGGGCAACACCGGGGAGCTGTTTTTT.

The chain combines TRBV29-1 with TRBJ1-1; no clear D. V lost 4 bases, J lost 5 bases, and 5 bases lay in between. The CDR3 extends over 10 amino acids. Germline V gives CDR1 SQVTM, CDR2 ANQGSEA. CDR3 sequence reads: CSVGVTEAFF. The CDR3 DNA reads TGCAGCGTTGGAGTTACTGAAGCTTTCTTT.

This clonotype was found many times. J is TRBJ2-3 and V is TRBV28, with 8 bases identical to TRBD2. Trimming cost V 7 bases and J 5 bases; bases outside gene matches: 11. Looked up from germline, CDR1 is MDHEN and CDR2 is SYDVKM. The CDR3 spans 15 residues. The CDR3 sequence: CASTASAAGVDTQYF. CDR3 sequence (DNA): TGTGCCAGCACCGCCTCCGCAGCGGGAGTAGATACGCAGTATTTT.

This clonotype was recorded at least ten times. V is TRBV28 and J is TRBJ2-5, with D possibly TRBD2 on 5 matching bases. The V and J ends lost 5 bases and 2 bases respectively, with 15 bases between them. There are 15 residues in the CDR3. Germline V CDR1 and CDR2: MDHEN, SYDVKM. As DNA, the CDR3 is TGTGCCAGCAGTGCTCCATTGGGGAGACAAGAGACCCAGTACTTC. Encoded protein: CASSAPLGRQETQYF.

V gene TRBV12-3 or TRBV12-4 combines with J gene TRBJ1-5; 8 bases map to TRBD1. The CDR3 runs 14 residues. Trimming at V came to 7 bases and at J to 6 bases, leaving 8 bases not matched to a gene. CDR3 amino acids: CASKLTGEGQPQHF. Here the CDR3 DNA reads TGTGCCAGCAAATTGACAGGGGAGGGTCAGCCCCAGCATTTT.

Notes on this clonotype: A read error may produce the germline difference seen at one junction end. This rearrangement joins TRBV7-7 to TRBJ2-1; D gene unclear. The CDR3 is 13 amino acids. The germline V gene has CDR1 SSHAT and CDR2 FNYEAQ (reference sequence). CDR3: CASSLDPRDEQFF. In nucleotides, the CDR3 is TGTGCTAGCAGCTTAGACCCAAGGGATGAGCAGTTCTTC.

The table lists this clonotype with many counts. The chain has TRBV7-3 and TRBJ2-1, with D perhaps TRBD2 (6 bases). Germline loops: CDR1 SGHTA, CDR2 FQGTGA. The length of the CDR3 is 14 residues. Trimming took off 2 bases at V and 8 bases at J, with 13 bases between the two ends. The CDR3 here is CASSLGTPTDEQFF. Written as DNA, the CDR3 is TGTGCCAGCAGCTTAGGGACTCCCACGGATGAGCAGTTCTTC.

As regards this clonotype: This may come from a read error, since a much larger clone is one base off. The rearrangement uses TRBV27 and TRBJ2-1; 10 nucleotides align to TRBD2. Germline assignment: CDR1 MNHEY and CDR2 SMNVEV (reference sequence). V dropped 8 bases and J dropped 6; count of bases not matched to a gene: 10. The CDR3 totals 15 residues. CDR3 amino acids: CASGLGLALGNEQFF. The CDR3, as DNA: TGTGCCAGCGGACTGGGACTAGCGCTGGGCAATGAGCAGTTCTTC.